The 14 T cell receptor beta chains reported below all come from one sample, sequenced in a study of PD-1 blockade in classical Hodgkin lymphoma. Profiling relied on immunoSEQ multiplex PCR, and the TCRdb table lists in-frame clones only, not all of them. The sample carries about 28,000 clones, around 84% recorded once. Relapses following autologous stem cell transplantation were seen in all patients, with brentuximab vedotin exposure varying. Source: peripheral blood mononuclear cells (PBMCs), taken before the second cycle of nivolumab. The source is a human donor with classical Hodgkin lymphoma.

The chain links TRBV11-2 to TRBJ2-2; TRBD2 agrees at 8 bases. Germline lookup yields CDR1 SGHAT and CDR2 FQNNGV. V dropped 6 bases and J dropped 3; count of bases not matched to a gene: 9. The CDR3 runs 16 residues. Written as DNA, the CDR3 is TGTGCCAGCAGACCCTTCGGGGGGGCGGACACCGGGGAGCTGTTTTTT. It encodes CASRPFGGADTGELFF.

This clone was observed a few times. The CDR3 DNA reads TGTGCCAGCACCAACCAGGCTATTAGCGGCTACACCTTC. It is translated as CASTNQAISGYTF. The chain combines TRBV9 with TRBJ1-2; no definite D call. The V end was cut by 6 bases, the J end by 8 bases, with 17 bases between. Looked up from germline, CDR1 is SGDLS and CDR2 is YYNGEE. This CDR3 has 13 amino acids.

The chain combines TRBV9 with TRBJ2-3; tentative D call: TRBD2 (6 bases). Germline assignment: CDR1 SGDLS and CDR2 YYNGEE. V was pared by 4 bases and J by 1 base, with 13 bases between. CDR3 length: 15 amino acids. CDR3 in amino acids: CASSHRDSRTDTQYF. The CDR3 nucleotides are TGTGCCAGCAGCCACCGGGACTCGCGCACAGATACGCAGTATTTT.

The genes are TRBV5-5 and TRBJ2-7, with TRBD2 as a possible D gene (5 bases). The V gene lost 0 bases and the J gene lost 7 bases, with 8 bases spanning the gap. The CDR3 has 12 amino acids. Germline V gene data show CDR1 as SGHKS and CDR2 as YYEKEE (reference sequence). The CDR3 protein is CASSLAGLEQYF. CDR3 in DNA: TGTGCCAGCAGCTTGGCAGGACTTGAGCAGTACTTC.

The CDR3 DNA sequence: TGTGCCATCAGGTTAGCGGGACTCACAGATACGCAGTATTTT. This codes for CAIRLAGLTDTQYF. The chain couples TRBV10-3 to TRBJ2-3; 8 nucleotides match TRBD2. Germline trimming cut 6 bases from V and 2 bases from J; bases unmatched to any gene: 4. This CDR3 has 14 residues. Germline V gene data show CDR1 as ENHRY and CDR2 as SYGVKD.

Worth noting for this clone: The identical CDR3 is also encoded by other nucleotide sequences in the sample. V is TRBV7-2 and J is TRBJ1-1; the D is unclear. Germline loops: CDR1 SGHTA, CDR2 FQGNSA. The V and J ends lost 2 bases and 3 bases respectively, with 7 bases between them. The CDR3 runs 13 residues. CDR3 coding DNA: TGTGCCAGCAGCTTACCTCAGTACACTGAAGCTTTCTTT. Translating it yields CASSLPQYTEAFF.

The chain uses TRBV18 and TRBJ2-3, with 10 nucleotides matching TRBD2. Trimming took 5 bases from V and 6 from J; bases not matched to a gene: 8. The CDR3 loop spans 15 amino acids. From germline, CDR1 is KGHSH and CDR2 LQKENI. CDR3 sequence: CASSVRTSGLDTQYF. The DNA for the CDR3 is TGTGCCAGCTCAGTAAGGACTAGCGGACTCGATACGCAGTATTTT.

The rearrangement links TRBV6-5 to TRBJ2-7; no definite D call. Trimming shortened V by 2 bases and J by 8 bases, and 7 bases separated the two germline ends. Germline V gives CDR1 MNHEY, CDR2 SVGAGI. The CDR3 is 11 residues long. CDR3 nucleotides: TGTGCCAGCAGTTACGACCAGAAGCAGTACTTC. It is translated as CASSYDQKQYF.

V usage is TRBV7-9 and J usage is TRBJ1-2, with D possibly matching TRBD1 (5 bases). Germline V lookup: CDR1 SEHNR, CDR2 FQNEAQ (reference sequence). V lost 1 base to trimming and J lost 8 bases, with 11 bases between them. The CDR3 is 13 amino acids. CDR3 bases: TGTGCCAGCAGCTTAGTACAGGTCTACGGCTACACCTTC. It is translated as CASSLVQVYGYTF.

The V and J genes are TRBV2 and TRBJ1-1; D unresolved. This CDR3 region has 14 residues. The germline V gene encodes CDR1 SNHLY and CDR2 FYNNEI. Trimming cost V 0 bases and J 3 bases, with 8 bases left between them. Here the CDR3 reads CASSEARFDTEAFF. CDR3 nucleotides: TGTGCCAGCAGTGAAGCGAGGTTCGACACTGAAGCTTTCTTT.

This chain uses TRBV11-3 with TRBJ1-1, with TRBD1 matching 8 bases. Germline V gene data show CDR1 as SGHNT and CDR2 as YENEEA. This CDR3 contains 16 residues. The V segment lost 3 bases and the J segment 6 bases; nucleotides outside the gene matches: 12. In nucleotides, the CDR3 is TGTGCCAGCAGCTTTCATGACAGGGGCGCGAGATCTGAAGCTTTCTTT. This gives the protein CASSFHDRGARSEAFF.

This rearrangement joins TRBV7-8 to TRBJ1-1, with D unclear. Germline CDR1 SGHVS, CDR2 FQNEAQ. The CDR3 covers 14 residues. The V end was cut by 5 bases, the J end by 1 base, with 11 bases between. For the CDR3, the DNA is TGTGCCAGCAGCGTATCCTCTGCGAACACTGAAGCTTTCTTT. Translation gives CASSVSSANTEAFF.

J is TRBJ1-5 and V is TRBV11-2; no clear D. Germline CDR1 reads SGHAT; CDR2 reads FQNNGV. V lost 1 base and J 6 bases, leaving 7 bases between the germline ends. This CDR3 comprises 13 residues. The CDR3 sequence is CASSLASGQPQHF. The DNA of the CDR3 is TGTGCCAGCAGCTTAGCGAGCGGTCAGCCCCAGCATTTT.

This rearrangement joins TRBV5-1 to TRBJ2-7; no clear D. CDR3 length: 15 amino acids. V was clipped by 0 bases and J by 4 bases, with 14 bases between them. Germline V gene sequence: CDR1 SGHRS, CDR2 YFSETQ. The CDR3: CASSLALQAQYEQYF. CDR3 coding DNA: TGCGCCAGCAGCTTGGCCCTTCAGGCTCAATACGAGCAGTACTTC.